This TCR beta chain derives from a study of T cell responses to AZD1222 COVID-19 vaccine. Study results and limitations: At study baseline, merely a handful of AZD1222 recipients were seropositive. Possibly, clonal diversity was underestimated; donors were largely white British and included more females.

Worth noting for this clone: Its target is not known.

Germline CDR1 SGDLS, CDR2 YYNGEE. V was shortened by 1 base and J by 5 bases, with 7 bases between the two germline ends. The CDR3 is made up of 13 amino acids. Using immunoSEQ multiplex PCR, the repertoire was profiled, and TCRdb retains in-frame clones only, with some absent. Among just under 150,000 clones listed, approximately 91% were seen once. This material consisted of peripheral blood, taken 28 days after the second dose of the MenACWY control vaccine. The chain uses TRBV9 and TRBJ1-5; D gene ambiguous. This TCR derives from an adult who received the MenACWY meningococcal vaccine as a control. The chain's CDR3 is CASSVRGDQPQHF. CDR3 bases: TGTGCCAGCAGCGTACGGGGTGATCAGCCCCAGCATTTT.